This T cell receptor beta chain derives from a study of molecular identifiers for immune sequencing clone quantification. Study findings and constraints: In a background of about 900,000 naive cells, spiked Jurkat TCR RNA from one cell was reportedly detectable.

The CDR3 runs 16 residues. CDR1 is SGHNT, CDR2 YYREEE, per germline (reference sequence). The V gene end was trimmed by 0 bases and the J gene end by 6 bases; junction bases not matched to a gene: 10. This clonotype was observed at least ten times. The antigen is undetermined. TCRdb reanalysed the PCR reads using MiXCR and keeps one entry per CDR3 protein. This sample has tens of thousands of distinct CDR3 sequences, with roughly 18% found just once. The V call is TRBV5-4, the J call TRBJ1-1; 8 bases fit TRBD1. The sequence came from a human donor in good health. Some libraries in this study had Jurkat cell RNA spiked in. Sequences were obtained from naive CD8+ T cells from blood, with Jurkat cell RNA spiked in. Subset: FACS-sorted CD8+CD4-CCR7+CD45RA+ naive T cells. CDR3 region: CASSLGWAGGEAEAFF. As DNA, the CDR3 is TGTGCCAGCAGCTTGGGATGGGCAGGGGGCGAGGCTGAAGCTTTCTTT. Full variable domain (remainder filled in from reference TRBV5-4 and TRBJ1-1): ETGVTQSPTHLIKTRGQQVTLRCSSQSGHNTVSWYQQALGQGPQFIFQYYREEENGRGNFPPRFSGLQFPNYSSELNVNALELDDSALYLCASSLGWAGGEAEAFFGQGTRLTVV.